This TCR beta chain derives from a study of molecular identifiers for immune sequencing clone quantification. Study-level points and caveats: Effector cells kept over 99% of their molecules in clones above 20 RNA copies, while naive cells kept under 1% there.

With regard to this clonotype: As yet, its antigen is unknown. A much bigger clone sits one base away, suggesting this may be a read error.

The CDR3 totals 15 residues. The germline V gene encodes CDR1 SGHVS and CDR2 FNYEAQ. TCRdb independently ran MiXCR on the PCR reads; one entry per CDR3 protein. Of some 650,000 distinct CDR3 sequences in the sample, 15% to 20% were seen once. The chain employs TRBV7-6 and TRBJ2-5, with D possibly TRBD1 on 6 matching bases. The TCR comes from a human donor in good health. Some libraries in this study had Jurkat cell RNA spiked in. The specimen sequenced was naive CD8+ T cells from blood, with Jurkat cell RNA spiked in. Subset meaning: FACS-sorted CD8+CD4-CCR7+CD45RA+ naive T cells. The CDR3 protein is CASTGIGTLQETQCF. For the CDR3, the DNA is TGTGCCAGCACGGGAATAGGGACACTCCAAGAGACCCAGTGCTTC.